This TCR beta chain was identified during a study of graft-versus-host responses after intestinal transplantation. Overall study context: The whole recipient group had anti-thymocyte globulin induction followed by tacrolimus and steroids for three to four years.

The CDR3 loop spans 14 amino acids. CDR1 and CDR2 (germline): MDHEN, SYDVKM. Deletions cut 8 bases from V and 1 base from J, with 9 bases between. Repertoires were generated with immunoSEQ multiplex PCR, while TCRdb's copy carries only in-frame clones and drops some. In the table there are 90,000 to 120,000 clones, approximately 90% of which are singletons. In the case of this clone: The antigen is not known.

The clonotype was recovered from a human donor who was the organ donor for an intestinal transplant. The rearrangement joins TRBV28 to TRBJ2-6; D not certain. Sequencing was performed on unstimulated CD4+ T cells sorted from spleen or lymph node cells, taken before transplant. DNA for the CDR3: TGTGCCAGCGGATACAGATCTGGGGCCAACGTCCTGACTTTC. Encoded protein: CASGYRSGANVLTF.